Below, one T cell receptor (beta chain) is given with its context. This record belongs to a study of blood T cell repertoires in COVID-19. The CDR3 runs 14 residues. V shed 3 bases, J shed 4 bases, and the junction held 4 bases outside the gene matches. Germline lookup yields CDR1 SEHNR and CDR2 FQNEAQ (reference sequence). Source study methods: From reference gene primer amplification, estimates of nucleated cell counts were derived. Some clones are missing from TCRdb's copy, which holds only in-frame ones; the method was immunoSEQ multiplex PCR. That table furnishes V, J and clone size, whereas the DNA furnished D and trimming. This sample has over 250,000 clones, with 88% found just once.

The sample taken for sequencing was PBMCs or T cells enriched from blood (not recorded which). The rearrangement links TRBV7-9 to TRBJ1-1; the match to TRBD1 covers 8 bases. This TCR derives from a woman aged 50 to 60 who had recovered from COVID-19. The CDR3 reads CASSLVQGGTEAFF. For the CDR3, the DNA is TGTGCCAGCAGCTTGGTACAGGGGGGCACTGAAGCTTTCTTT.